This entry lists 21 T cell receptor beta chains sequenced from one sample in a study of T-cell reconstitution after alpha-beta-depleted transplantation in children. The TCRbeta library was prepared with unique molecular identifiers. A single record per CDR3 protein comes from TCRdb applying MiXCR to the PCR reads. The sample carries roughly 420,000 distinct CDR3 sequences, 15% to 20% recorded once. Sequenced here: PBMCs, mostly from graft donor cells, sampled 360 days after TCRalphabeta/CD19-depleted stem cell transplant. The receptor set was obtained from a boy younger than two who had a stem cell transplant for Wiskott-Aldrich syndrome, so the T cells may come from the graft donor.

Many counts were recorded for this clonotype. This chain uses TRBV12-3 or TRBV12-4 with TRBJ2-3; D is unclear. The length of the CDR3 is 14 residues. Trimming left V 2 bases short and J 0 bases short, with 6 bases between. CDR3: CASSLRVSTDTQYF. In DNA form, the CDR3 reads TGTGCCAGCAGTTTACGTGTTAGCACAGATACGCAGTATTTT.

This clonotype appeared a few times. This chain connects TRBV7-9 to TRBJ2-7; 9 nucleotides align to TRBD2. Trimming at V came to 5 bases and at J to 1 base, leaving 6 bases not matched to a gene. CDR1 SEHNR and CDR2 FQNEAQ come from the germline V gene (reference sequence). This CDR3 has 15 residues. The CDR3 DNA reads TGTGCCAGCAGCCCTGCTAGCGGGACGTCCTACGAGCAGTACTTC. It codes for CASSPASGTSYEQYF.

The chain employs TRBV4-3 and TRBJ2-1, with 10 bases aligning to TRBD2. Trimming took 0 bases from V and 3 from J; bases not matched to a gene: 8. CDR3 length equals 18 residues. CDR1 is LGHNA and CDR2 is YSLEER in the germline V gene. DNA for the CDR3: TGCGCCAGCAGCCAAGATACAGCGGGAGGGCCTTTCTACAATGAGCAGTTCTTC. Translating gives CASSQDTAGGPFYNEQFF.

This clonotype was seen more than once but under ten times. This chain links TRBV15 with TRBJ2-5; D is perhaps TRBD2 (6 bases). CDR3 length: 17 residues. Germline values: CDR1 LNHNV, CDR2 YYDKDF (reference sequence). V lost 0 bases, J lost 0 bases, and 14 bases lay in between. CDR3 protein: CATSRDLRLDNQETQYF. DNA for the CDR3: TGTGCCACCAGCAGAGATCTGAGACTAGATAACCAAGAGACCCAGTACTTC.

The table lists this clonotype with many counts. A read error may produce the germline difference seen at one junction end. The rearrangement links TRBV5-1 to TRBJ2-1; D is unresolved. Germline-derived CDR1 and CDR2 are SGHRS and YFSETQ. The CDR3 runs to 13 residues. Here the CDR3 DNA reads TGTGCCAGCAGTCTGGGGTCCTACAATGAGCAGTTCTTC. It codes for CASSLGSYNEQFF.

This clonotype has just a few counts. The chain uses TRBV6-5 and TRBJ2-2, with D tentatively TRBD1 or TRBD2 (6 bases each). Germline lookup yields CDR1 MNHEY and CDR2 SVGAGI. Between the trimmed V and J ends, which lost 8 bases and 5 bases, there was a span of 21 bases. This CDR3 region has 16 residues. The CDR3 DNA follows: TGTGCCAGCTCTCCTTGGAGGGGGGTAGGGACCGGGGAGCTGTTTTTT. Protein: CASSPWRGVGTGELFF.

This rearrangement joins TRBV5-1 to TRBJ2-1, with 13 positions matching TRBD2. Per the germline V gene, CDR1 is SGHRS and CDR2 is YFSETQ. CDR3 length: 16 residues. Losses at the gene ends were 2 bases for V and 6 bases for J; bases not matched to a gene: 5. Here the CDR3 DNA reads TGCGCCAGCAGCTTTTTACTAGCGGGGGGGCCCAATGAGCAGTTCTTC. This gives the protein CASSFLLAGGPNEQFF.

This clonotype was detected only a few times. The CDR3 DNA is TGTGCCAGCAGCCGGGACCAGAACTACGAGCAGTACTTC. Amino acids: CASSRDQNYEQYF. J is TRBJ2-7 and V is TRBV2; the D gene could be TRBD1 or TRBD2 (5 bases each). Germline CDR1 and CDR2: SNHLY and FYNNEI. V was trimmed by 6 bases and J by 3 bases, leaving 12 bases between them. This CDR3 is 13 amino acids long.

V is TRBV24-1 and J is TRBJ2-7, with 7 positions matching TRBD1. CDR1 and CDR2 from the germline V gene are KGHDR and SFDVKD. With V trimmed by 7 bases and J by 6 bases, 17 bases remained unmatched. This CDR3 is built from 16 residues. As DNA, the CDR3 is TGTGCCACCAGCGGCCCCCCGGGGACAGAGAGGTCCGAGCAGTACTTC. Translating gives CATSGPPGTERSEQYF.

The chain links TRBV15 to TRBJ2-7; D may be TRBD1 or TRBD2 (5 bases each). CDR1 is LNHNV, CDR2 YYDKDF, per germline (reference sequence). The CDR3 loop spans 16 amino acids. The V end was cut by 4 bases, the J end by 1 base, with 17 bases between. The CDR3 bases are TGTGCCACCAGCAAGTTCCGGGACGGACGGTCCTACGAGCAGTACTTC. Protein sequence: CATSKFRDGRSYEQYF.

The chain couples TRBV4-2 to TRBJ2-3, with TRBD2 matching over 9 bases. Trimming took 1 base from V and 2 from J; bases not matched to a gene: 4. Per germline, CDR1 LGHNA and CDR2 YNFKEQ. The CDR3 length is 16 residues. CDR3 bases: TGTGCCAGCAGCCAAGTTTCTAGCGGGGTCACAGATACGCAGTATTTT. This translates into CASSQVSSGVTDTQYF.

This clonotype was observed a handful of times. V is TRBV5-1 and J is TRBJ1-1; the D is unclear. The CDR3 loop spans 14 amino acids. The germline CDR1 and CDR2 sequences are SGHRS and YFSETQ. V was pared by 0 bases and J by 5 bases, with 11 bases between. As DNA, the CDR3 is TGCGCCAGCAGCTTGGAGCGGGCGGGGACTGAAGCTTTCTTT. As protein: CASSLERAGTEAFF.

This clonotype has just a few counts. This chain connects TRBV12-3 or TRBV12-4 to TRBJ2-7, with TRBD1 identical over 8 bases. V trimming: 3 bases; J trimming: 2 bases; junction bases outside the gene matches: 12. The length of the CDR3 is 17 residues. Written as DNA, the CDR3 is TGTGCCAGCAGTTTGGGGACCGGGACAGGTCCAACCTACGAGCAGTACTTC. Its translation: CASSLGTGTGPTYEQYF.

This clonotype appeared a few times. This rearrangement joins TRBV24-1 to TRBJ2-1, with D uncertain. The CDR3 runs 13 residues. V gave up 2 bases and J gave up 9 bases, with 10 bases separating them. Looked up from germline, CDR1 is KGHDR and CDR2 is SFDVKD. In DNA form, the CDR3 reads TGTGCCACCAGTGATTGGGCAATAAGTGAGCAGTTCTTC. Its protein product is CATSDWAISEQFF.

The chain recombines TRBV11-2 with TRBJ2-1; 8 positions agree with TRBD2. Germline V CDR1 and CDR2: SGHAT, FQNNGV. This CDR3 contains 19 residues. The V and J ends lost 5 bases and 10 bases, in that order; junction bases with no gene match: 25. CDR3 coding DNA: TGTGCCAGCAGCCGATGGGTCTCTACTAGCGGCGACCAGGCGTACGAGCAGTTCTTC. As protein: CASSRWVSTSGDQAYEQFF.

The CDR3 reads CASSLVRGAVETQYF. DNA for the CDR3: TGTGCCAGCAGCTTAGTTCGGGGAGCGGTTGAGACCCAGTACTTC. The rearrangement joins TRBV7-2 to TRBJ2-5, with D possibly being TRBD2 (5 bases). This CDR3 region has 15 residues. V was cut by 1 base and J by 5 bases, with 14 bases left in between. Looked up from germline, CDR1 is SGHTA and CDR2 is FQGNSA.

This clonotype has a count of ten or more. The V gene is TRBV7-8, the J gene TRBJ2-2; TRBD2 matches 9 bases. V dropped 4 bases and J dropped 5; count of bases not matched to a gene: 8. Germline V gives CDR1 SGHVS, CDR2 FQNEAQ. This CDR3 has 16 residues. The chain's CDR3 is CASSSLGLALTGELFF. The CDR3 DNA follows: TGTGCCAGCAGCTCTCTAGGACTAGCGCTAACCGGGGAGCTGTTTTTT.

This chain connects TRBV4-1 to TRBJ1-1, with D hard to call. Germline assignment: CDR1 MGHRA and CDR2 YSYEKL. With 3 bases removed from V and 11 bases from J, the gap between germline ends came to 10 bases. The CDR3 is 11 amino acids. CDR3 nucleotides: TGCGCCAGCAGCCATGGCAGACGGGCTTTCTTT. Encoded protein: CASSHGRRAFF.

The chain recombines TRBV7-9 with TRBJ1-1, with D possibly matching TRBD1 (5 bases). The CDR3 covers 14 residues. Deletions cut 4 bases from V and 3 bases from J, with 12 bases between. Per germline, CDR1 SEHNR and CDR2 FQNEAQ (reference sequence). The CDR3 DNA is TGTGCCAGCAGCTCTCTGGGGGGATACACTGAAGCTTTCTTT. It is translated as CASSSLGGYTEAFF.

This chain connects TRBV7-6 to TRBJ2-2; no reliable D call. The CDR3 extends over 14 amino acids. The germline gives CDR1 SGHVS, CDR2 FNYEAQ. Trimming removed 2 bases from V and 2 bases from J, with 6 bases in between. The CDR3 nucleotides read TGTGCCAGCAGCTTAAAGGCAAACACCGGGGAGCTGTTTTTT. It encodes CASSLKANTGELFF.

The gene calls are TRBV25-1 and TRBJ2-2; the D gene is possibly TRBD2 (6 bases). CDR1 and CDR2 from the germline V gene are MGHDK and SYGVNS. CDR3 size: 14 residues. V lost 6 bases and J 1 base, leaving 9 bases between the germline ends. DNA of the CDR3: TGTGCCAGCAGAGGGGACTTGAACACCGGGGAGCTGTTTTTT. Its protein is CASRGDLNTGELFF.